The 15 T cell receptor beta chains reported below all come from one sample, sequenced in a study of vaccination effects on CD4 cells after COVID-19. Only in-frame clones appear in the TCRdb table, and some are missing; sequencing was by immunoSEQ multiplex PCR. The sample has more than 20,000 clones, approximately 72% seen once; the top ten hold roughly a fifth. Expansion with viral peptide pools was applied to antigen-specific CD4+ T cells by the ViraFEST assay prior to sequencing. After less than twelve days in culture, the CD4+ T cells were isolated. All vaccine recipients tested negative for nucleocapsid antibodies and had never contracted SARS-CoV-2 infection. No cognate antigen is known for these TCRs. Sample: CD4+ T cells from PBMCs cultured with HCoV-NL63 spike peptides, taken before COVID-19 vaccination. The receptors shown here come from a human donor who received a COVID-19 vaccine.

This clone was counted between two and nine times. V is TRBV29-1 and J is TRBJ1-1; D unresolved. This CDR3 has 15 residues. V was cut by 0 bases and J by 1 base, with 12 bases left in between. In germline, CDR1 is SQVTM, CDR2 ANQGSEA. The CDR3 loop is CSVEDWAPTNTEAFF. As DNA, the CDR3 is TGCAGCGTTGAAGATTGGGCCCCGACGAACACTGAAGCTTTCTTT.

In this sample, this clone turned up a few times. The rearrangement links TRBV4-1 to TRBJ2-1; 9 bases agree with TRBD2. CDR1 MGHRA and CDR2 YSYEKL come from the germline V gene. V trimming: 2 bases; J trimming: 1 base; junction bases outside the gene matches: 3. This CDR3 region has 16 residues. CDR3 nucleotides: TGCGCCAGCAGCCAATGGACTAGCGCTTCCTACAATGAGCAGTTCTTC. Residues: CASSQWTSASYNEQFF.

The J gene is TRBJ2-1, the V gene TRBV27, with a tentative D call TRBD2 (7 bases). Looked up from germline, CDR1 is MNHEY and CDR2 is SMNVEV (reference sequence). V lost 7 bases to trimming and J lost 3 bases, with 16 bases between them. This CDR3 is 15 amino acids long. CDR3 residues: CASTRGGPNYNEQFF. CDR3 in DNA: TGTGCCAGCACCCGCGGGGGCCCCAACTACAATGAGCAGTTCTTC.

The CDR3 is CASSLAGGSGNTIYF. In DNA form, the CDR3 reads TGTGCCAGCAGCTTAGCGGGGGGCTCTGGAAACACCATATATTTT. The chain recombines TRBV7-9 with TRBJ1-3; D perhaps matches TRBD1 (5 bases). Germline V CDR1 and CDR2: SEHNR, FQNEAQ (reference sequence). The CDR3 runs to 15 residues. V dropped 0 bases and J dropped 0 bases, with 6 bases sitting between them.

This clone is a singleton in its sample. The chain combines TRBV28 with TRBJ2-7; no firm D call. The germline V and J ends were trimmed by 3 bases and 1 base, with 7 bases remaining between them. The CDR3 length is 13 residues. Germline-derived CDR1 and CDR2 are MDHEN and SYDVKM. CDR3 DNA: TGTGCCAGCAGTTTTGGGCAGTCCTACGAGCAGTACTTC. Translation: CASSFGQSYEQYF.

The J gene is TRBJ2-7, the V gene TRBV12-3 or TRBV12-4; D may be TRBD1 or TRBD2 (6 bases each). The CDR3 consists of 12 residues. Trimming shortened V by 6 bases and J by 5 bases, and 11 bases separated the two germline ends. CDR3 sequence reads: CASSFGGDEQYF. The CDR3 nucleotides are TGTGCCAGCAGCTTCGGGGGCGACGAGCAGTACTTC.

The genes are TRBV11-2 and TRBJ1-3; D is ambiguous. Per germline, CDR1 SGHAT and CDR2 FQNNGV. CDR3 size: 14 residues. Trimming left V 5 bases short and J 0 bases short, with 8 bases between. The CDR3 region is CASSGGFSGNTIYF. The CDR3 DNA sequence: TGTGCCAGCAGCGGAGGCTTCTCTGGAAACACCATATATTTT.

The chain combines TRBV28 with TRBJ1-1; unclear D gene. Trimming cost V 3 bases and J 4 bases, with 6 bases left between them. The CDR3 runs to 12 residues. Germline V CDR1 and CDR2: MDHEN, SYDVKM. The CDR3 bases are TGTGCCAGCAGTTTTCTTACCACTGAAGCTTTCTTT. Translation gives CASSFLTTEAFF.

The chain employs TRBV7-9 and TRBJ2-1; TRBD1 might be the D (8 bases). Deletions cut 1 base from V and 8 bases from J, with 15 bases between. CDR3 size: 15 residues. Germline CDR1 reads SEHNR; CDR2 reads FQNEAQ (reference sequence). The DNA for the CDR3 is TGTGCCAGCAGCTTAGGTAGACAGGGGAGGGATGAGCAGTTCTTC. Translating it yields CASSLGRQGRDEQFF. Full variable domain (remainder filled in from reference TRBV7-9 and TRBJ2-1): DTGVSQNPRHKITKRGQNVTFRCDPISEHNRLYWYRQTLGQGPEFLTYFQNEAQLEKSRLLSDRFSAERPKGSFSTLEIQRTEQGDSAMYLCASSLGRQGRDEQFFGPGTRLTVL.

The V and J genes are TRBV6-5 and TRBJ2-2; D remains ambiguous. Germline V CDR1 and CDR2: MNHEY, SVGAGI. This CDR3 has 11 residues. Deletions cut 4 bases from V and 6 bases from J, with 3 bases between. CDR3 bases: TGTGCCAGCAGTTTTTCCGGGGAGCTGTTTTTT. It translates to CASSFSGELFF.

In this sample, this clone turned up a few times. The V call is TRBV5-1, the J call TRBJ1-2, with D uncertain. The CDR3 sequence is 12 residues long. Germline loops: CDR1 SGHRS, CDR2 YFSETQ. V was clipped by 0 bases and J by 5 bases, with 5 bases between them. For the CDR3, the DNA is TGCGCCAGCAGCTTGGAAGGGTATGGCTACACCTTC. This codes for CASSLEGYGYTF.

V and J are TRBV6-5 and TRBJ2-7; 8 bases fit TRBD2. This CDR3 spans 14 amino acids. V was clipped by 6 bases and J by 6 bases; unmatched bases: 10. Germline V CDR1 and CDR2: MNHEY, SVGAGI. The DNA for the CDR3 is TGTGCCAGCAGGAGGGATTACGGGGGGGGCGAGCAGTACTTC. Residues: CASRRDYGGGEQYF.

The sample holds a few counts of this clone. The rearrangement joins TRBV2 to TRBJ2-7, with D possibly matching TRBD2 (6 bases). V was clipped by 6 bases and J by 0 bases, with 12 bases between them. The CDR3 loop spans 14 amino acids. The V gene's germline CDR1 is SNHLY and CDR2 FYNNEI. The CDR3 DNA sequence: TGTGCCAGCAGGCTCCGGGGGACCTCCTACGAGCAGTACTTC. Its translation: CASRLRGTSYEQYF.

The V and J genes are TRBV18 and TRBJ2-1; 8 bases agree with TRBD2. CDR1 is KGHSH and CDR2 is LQKENI in the germline V gene. The CDR3 has 14 amino acids. The trim removed 4 bases at V and 5 bases at J, leaving 4 bases unmatched. This CDR3 reads CASSHREGNNEQFF. Here the CDR3 DNA reads TGTGCCAGCTCACACCGGGAGGGTAACAATGAGCAGTTCTTC.

The chain has TRBV6-1 and TRBJ2-6; tentative D call: TRBD1 (5 bases). This CDR3 region has 18 residues. The V gene lost 3 bases and the J gene lost 0 bases, with 15 bases spanning the gap. Germline values: CDR1 MNHNS, CDR2 SASEGT. CDR3 DNA: TGTGCCAGCAGTGAGTTCCAGGGTCCCGTCTCTGGGGCCAACGTCCTGACTTTC. Its protein product is CASSEFQGPVSGANVLTF.